This T cell receptor beta chain originates from a study of cytomegalovirus exposure and HLA in healthy donors. Study-wide points: What a later analysis showed was that several of the most significant clusters appeared linked to common viral pathogens.

A word on this clone: What it binds is unknown.

V was pared by 4 bases and J by 10 bases, with 10 bases of the junction left unmatched. Germline V gene data show CDR1 as MNHEY and CDR2 as SVGAGI. The CDR3 loop spans 14 amino acids. In the PCR, 60 Vbeta and 13 Jbeta primers were used. Method: immunoSEQ multiplex PCR; TCRdb's copy keeps in-frame clones and lacks some. There are 210,000 or so clones in the sample; 77% occur only once, and approximately 2% lies in the top ten. Sequenced input: PBMCs. V usage is TRBV6-5 and J usage is TRBJ1-1; 9 bases map to TRBD1. The sequence was collected from a woman in her 30s in good health and CMV-seropositive. CDR3 DNA: TGTGCCAGCAGTTCTCGGACAGGGGCCAGCGGAGCTTTCTTT. This sequence encodes CASSSRTGASGAFF.